This T cell receptor beta chain was captured by sequencing in a study of cytomegalovirus exposure and HLA in healthy donors. Findings and limits, study-wide: The listing of 150 to 200 TCR beta chains classed them as cytomegalovirus-associated. An observed cluster of highly shared sequence variants was recorded as a likely sequencing artifact.

With 60 Vbeta and 13 Jbeta primers, the PCR was carried out. Produced via immunoSEQ multiplex PCR; TCRdb's table is partial and in-frame only. This repertoire shows about 210,000 clones, roughly four fifths found once; its top ten account for roughly 3.1%. CDR1 is SGDLS and CDR2 is YYNGEE in the germline V gene. The CDR3 contains 16 residues. V was cut by 0 bases and J by 5 bases, with 16 bases left in between. Healthy bone marrow donors formed the donor group. With respect to this clone: Its antigen remains unknown.

The V gene is TRBV9, the J gene TRBJ2-3; possible D gene TRBD2, 6 bases. This TCR was sampled from a man between 35 and 55 years old in good health and CMV-seropositive. Sequences were obtained from PBMCs. CDR3 residues: CASSVGAGSSLDTQYF. CDR3 coding DNA: TGTGCCAGCAGCGTAGGGGCGGGATCTAGCTTAGATACGCAGTATTTT.